This T cell receptor (beta chain) derives from a study of T cell responses to AZD1222 COVID-19 vaccine. Using immunoSEQ multiplex PCR, the repertoire was profiled, and TCRdb retains in-frame clones only, with some absent. Among some 180,000 clones listed, approximately 90% were seen once. CDR3 length: 16 amino acids. Germline CDR1 and CDR2: SGHDT and YYEEEE. Between the trimmed V and J ends, which lost 1 base and 0 bases, there was a span of 11 bases. The chain recombines TRBV5-6 with TRBJ1-3, with D uncertain. Source: peripheral blood, taken on day 0 of AZD1222 vaccination. This TCR was recovered from an adult in good health. This chain's CDR3 is CASSLFAGTSGNTIYF. CDR3 bases: TGTGCCAGCAGCTTGTTCGCGGGAACCTCTGGAAACACCATATATTTT.